The entry below gives a single TCR beta chain sequence along with its context. The antigen remains undetermined. TCRdb reprocessed the RT-PCR reads via MiXCR and lists one record per CDR3 protein. Altogether about half a million distinct CDR3 sequences are present, 7.6% being singletons, with the ten largest covering 13%. The data were obtained in a study of response to subunit inactivated influenza vaccine. Whole-study results and caveats: Only a handful of new T cells, the authors suggested, are recruited with each seasonal influenza vaccination.

This material consisted of PBMCs from blood, taken less than 30 months after vaccination. This TCR was recovered from a man aged 50 to 69 who received an inactivated influenza vaccine.

This chain's CDR3 is CASSFVWASGNNEQFF. The CDR3 coding sequence is TGTGCCAGCAGCTTCGTCTGGGCTAGCGGGAACAATGAGCAGTTCTTC. The chain combines TRBV13 with TRBJ2-1; 9 positions agree with TRBD2. The V and J ends lost 3 bases and 5 bases, in that order; junction bases with no gene match: 8. This CDR3 is built from 16 residues. Germline CDR1 is PRHDT and CDR2 is FYEKMQ (reference sequence).